The 22 T cell receptor beta chains below were found in one sample sequenced in a study of blood T cell repertoires in COVID-19. The method was immunoSEQ multiplex PCR; TCRdb's version includes in-frame clones alone and lacks a portion of them. The table shows about 69,000 clones, with approximately 78% occurring only once. The specimen was peripheral blood. The receptors come from a human donor in a cohort sampled during active COVID-19.

The chain has TRBV5-1 and TRBJ1-1; TRBD1 agrees at 9 bases. The CDR3 loop spans 13 amino acids. Germline CDR1 is SGHRS and CDR2 is YFSETQ. The V segment lost 0 bases and the J segment 10 bases; nucleotides outside the gene matches: 4. DNA for the CDR3: TGCGCCAGCAGCTTGGACCTGGACAGGGGAGCTTTCTTT. Protein product: CASSLDLDRGAFF.

The genes are TRBV4-1 and TRBJ2-2; D is uncertain. The germline V gene encodes CDR1 MGHRA and CDR2 YSYEKL. V lost 8 bases and J 4 bases, leaving 14 bases between the germline ends. The CDR3 sequence is 14 residues long. CDR3 in amino acids: CASCPLVSTGELFF. The CDR3 bases are TGCGCCAGCTGTCCCCTCGTTTCCACCGGGGAGCTGTTTTTT.

The chain is built from TRBV19 and TRBJ1-6, with D possibly matching TRBD1 (6 bases). Germline loops: CDR1 LNHDA, CDR2 SQIVND (reference sequence). The CDR3 length is 16 residues. The germline V and J ends were trimmed by 8 bases and 7 bases, with 21 bases remaining between them. The CDR3 DNA follows: TGTGCCAGTGCGAGACAGGCGGACTTCTCGAATTCACCCCTCCACTTT. As protein: CASARQADFSNSPLHF.

The V and J genes are TRBV5-1 and TRBJ1-2, with TRBD1 identical over 7 bases. The CDR3 is made up of 15 amino acids. The trim removed 1 base at V and 2 bases at J, leaving 5 bases unmatched. Germline lookup yields CDR1 SGHRS and CDR2 YFSETQ. CDR3 nucleotides: TGCGCCAGCAGCTTGTGGCAGACAGGGAACTATGGCTACACCTTC. Translation gives CASSLWQTGNYGYTF.

The chain couples TRBV28 to TRBJ2-2; D gene unclear. Looked up from germline, CDR1 is MDHEN and CDR2 is SYDVKM. The CDR3 length is 12 residues. V dropped 9 bases and J dropped 0 bases, with 5 bases sitting between them. DNA of the CDR3: TGTGCCAGTGCAGCGAACACCGGGGAGCTGTTTTTT. Translated: CASAANTGELFF. The full variable domain, its missing parts supplied by reference TRBV28 and TRBJ2-2, is DVKVTQSSRYLVKRTGEKVFLECVQDMDHENMFWYRQDPGLGLRLIYFSYDVKMKEKGDIPEGYSVSREKKERFSLILESASTNQTSMYLCASAANTGELFFGEGSRLTVL.

V is TRBV6-5 and J is TRBJ2-2; the D gene is possibly TRBD1 (6 bases). CDR1 and CDR2 from the germline V gene are MNHEY and SVGAGI. CDR3 size: 15 residues. Deletions cut 6 bases from V and 3 bases from J, with 14 bases between. DNA for the CDR3: TGTGCCAGCAGGCCGACAGGTTTCGACACCGGGGAGCTGTTTTTT. It encodes CASRPTGFDTGELFF.

V is TRBV19 and J is TRBJ1-4; no clear D gene. V was clipped by 3 bases and J by 7 bases, with 3 bases between them. The CDR3 is made up of 11 amino acids. Per the germline V gene, CDR1 is LNHDA and CDR2 is SQIVND (reference sequence). DNA for the CDR3: TGTGCCAGTAGTATTAGTGAAAAACTGTTTTTT. Translation gives CASSISEKLFF.

The table lists this clone with a few counts. The rearrangement uses TRBV18 and TRBJ1-2, with TRBD1 matching 10 bases. V lost 2 bases to trimming and J lost 8 bases; unmatched junction nucleotides: 5. The CDR3 has 14 residues. The V gene's germline CDR1 is KGHSH and CDR2 LQKENI. The CDR3 DNA sequence: TGTGCCAGCTCACCATGGGACAGGGGCGCGGGCTACACCTTC. It yields the protein CASSPWDRGAGYTF.

This sequence joins TRBV27 and TRBJ2-6; D remains ambiguous. The CDR3 is 15 amino acids. Germline values: CDR1 MNHEY, CDR2 SMNVEV (reference sequence). The V end was cut by 6 bases, the J end by 0 bases, with 9 bases between. CDR3 amino acids: CASSRSSSGANVLTF. The CDR3 DNA reads as TGTGCCAGCAGCAGGTCGAGCTCTGGGGCCAACGTCCTGACTTTC.

The chain couples TRBV2 to TRBJ2-5; TRBD1 is a possible D gene (5 bases). Trimming took off 5 bases at V and 3 bases at J, with 7 bases between the two ends. This CDR3 contains 12 residues. CDR1 is SNHLY and CDR2 is FYNNEI in the germline V gene. The CDR3 spells CASSLQEETQYF. The CDR3 nucleotides are TGTGCCAGCAGTTTACAGGAAGAGACCCAGTACTTC.

This sequence joins TRBV5-1 and TRBJ1-1; D uncertain. Per germline, CDR1 SGHRS and CDR2 YFSETQ. The length of the CDR3 is 14 residues. Trimming shortened V by 1 base and J by 2 bases, and 9 bases separated the two germline ends. The CDR3 is CASSLRGGNTEAFF. As DNA, the CDR3 is TGCGCCAGCAGCTTGCGGGGAGGTAACACTGAAGCTTTCTTT.

This chain uses TRBV5-4 with TRBJ2-2; the D gene is possibly TRBD1 (8 bases). The CDR3 extends over 16 amino acids. V lost 0 bases, J lost 6 bases, and 15 bases lay in between. CDR1 and CDR2 from the germline V gene are SGHNT and YYREEE (reference sequence). CDR3 DNA: TGTGCCAGCAGCTTGGCAGGGGGCGGGGGCGCCGGGGAGCTGTTTTTT. This gives the protein CASSLAGGGGAGELFF.

The chain couples TRBV6-5 to TRBJ2-7; D is possibly TRBD1 (6 bases). V lost 2 bases, J lost 5 bases, and 10 bases lay in between. The CDR3 runs to 13 residues. CDR1 and CDR2 (germline): MNHEY, SVGAGI. Here the CDR3 DNA reads TGTGCCAGCAGTTACGGGTACAGGGACGAGCAGTACTTC. Its protein product is CASSYGYRDEQYF.

This sequence joins TRBV24-1 and TRBJ2-3, with a tentative D call TRBD2 (6 bases). The germline CDR1 and CDR2 sequences are KGHDR and SFDVKD. The CDR3 is made up of 15 amino acids. V was shortened by 3 bases and J by 4 bases, with 13 bases between the two germline ends. The CDR3 sequence is CATSDPGLAADTQYF. The CDR3 nucleotides read TGTGCCACCAGTGATCCGGGACTCGCCGCAGATACGCAGTATTTT.

This chain joins TRBV6-5 and TRBJ1-1; TRBD1 matches at 10 bases. The J segment lost 4 bases and the V segment lost 9 bases, leaving 11 bases of the junction unmatched. The CDR3 loop spans 15 amino acids. Germline CDR1 is MNHEY and CDR2 is SVGAGI. CDR3 bases: TGTGCCAGTCCGCCGGGACAGGGGCGGCCCACTGAAGCTTTCTTT. Its protein product is CASPPGQGRPTEAFF.

J is TRBJ2-7 and V is TRBV3-1 (or the pseudogene TRBV3-2); D uncertain. CDR3 length: 12 residues. The V gene's germline CDR1 is LGHDT and CDR2 YNNKEL (reference sequence). Deletions cut 3 bases from V and 3 bases from J, with 6 bases between. The CDR3 sequence is CASSQAFYEQYF. The CDR3 DNA reads TGTGCCAGCAGCCAGGCTTTCTACGAGCAGTACTTC.

The chain links TRBV6-5 to TRBJ2-7; 10 nucleotides line up with TRBD2. The germline V gene encodes CDR1 MNHEY and CDR2 SVGAGI. CDR3 length: 16 residues. V shed 2 bases and J 2 bases; nucleotides not matched to a gene: 6. In DNA form, the CDR3 reads TGTGCCAGCAGTTACATAGCGGGGGGCCGTCCCTACGAGCAGTACTTC. This sequence encodes CASSYIAGGRPYEQYF.

This clone has only a few counts. The chain combines TRBV5-6 with TRBJ2-7; perhaps TRBD2 as D (6 bases). Trimming took 2 bases from V and 3 from J, leaving 15 bases between them. The germline V gene has CDR1 SGHDT and CDR2 YYEEEE. The CDR3 has 15 amino acids. CDR3 protein: CASSFQGQGLYEQYF. DNA for the CDR3: TGTGCCAGCAGCTTCCAAGGGCAGGGACTCTACGAGCAGTACTTC.

V usage is TRBV6-5 and J usage is TRBJ1-2; D possibly corresponds to TRBD1 (6 bases). Trimming shortened V by 7 bases and J by 3 bases, and 12 bases separated the two germline ends. This CDR3 is 13 amino acids long. Per germline, CDR1 MNHEY and CDR2 SVGAGI. CDR3 DNA: TGTGCCAGCACCCCGGCAGGGGACTATGGCTACACCTTC. Its protein product is CASTPAGDYGYTF.

V is TRBV6-5 and J is TRBJ1-4; no clear D. CDR1 MNHEY and CDR2 SVGAGI come from the germline V gene. Trimming removed 5 bases at V and 3 bases at J, with 10 bases between. The CDR3 contains 14 residues. The CDR3 nucleotides are TGTGCCAGCAGTCATCGAGAACCTAATGAAAAACTGTTTTTT. Translation: CASSHREPNEKLFF.

This clone showed up just once. The CDR3 region has the DNA TGTGCCAGTAGTACCCTGAACCTGGGCCTCTCTGGAAACACCATATATTTT. This gives the protein CASSTLNLGLSGNTIYF. The chain employs TRBV19 and TRBJ1-3; no reliable D call. Trimming took 4 bases from V and 0 from J, leaving 16 bases between them. CDR3 length: 17 amino acids. Germline values: CDR1 LNHDA, CDR2 SQIVND (reference sequence).

The DNA of the CDR3 is TGTGCCAGCAGCGAGACAGAAACCTTCTATGGCTACACCTTC. Protein sequence: CASSETETFYGYTF. The V and J genes are TRBV7-9 and TRBJ1-2; D might be TRBD1 (5 bases). The CDR3 length is 14 residues. Germline-derived CDR1 and CDR2 are SEHNR and FQNEAQ (reference sequence). The V end lost 5 bases, the J end lost 4 bases, and 14 bases lay between the germline ends.